This TCR beta chain is from a study of T cell responses to AZD1222 COVID-19 vaccine. Remarks on this clone: Its cognate antigen is unknown.

Libraries were prepared by immunoSEQ multiplex PCR; TCRdb keeps only in-frame clonotypes and omits some of them. In the table there are approximately 130,000 clones, over 90% of which are singletons. The CDR3 is made up of 15 amino acids. Trimming cost V 0 bases and J 12 bases, with 16 bases left between them. Germline V CDR1 and CDR2: SGHDT, YYEEEE. Study-level points and caveats: The repertoires were collected only after the peak T cell response. The span of vaccine-associated CD4 TCRs extended across spike, with dominance at 160-218 and 743-854.

The chain is built from TRBV5-6 and TRBJ1-6; D gene ambiguous. The sequence was collected from an adult in good health. The source was peripheral blood, collected on day 0 of AZD1222 vaccination. CDR3 bases: TGTGCCAGCAGCTTGGTTGGGGAGTCTGGACTACCCCTCCACTTT. This codes for CASSLVGESGLPLHF.